This is a list of T cell receptor beta chains from one sample in a study of cytomegalovirus exposure and HLA in healthy donors. The table came from immunoSEQ multiplex PCR; TCRdb's copy has only in-frame clones and leaves some out. The sample records 140,000 to 150,000 clones, around three quarters being singletons. Specimen: PBMCs. The receptors come from a middle-aged man in good health and CMV-seropositive. The CDR3 runs from the conserved cysteine through the conserved F or W. The D gene is left open where the match is weak. Clone size is shown for a subset of rows, as once, few, many or a class of expanded clone.

d_gene	j_gene	abundance	v_gene	CDR3nt	CDR3aa
-	TRBJ1-6	-	TRBV10-1	TGCGCCAGCAGCAGGGGAAGTTTCTCCTATAATTCACCCCTCCACTTT	CASSRGSFSYNSPLHF
-	TRBJ2-3	-	TRBV6-1	TGTGCCGGCAGTGAAGATCGAGCGGTAACTACAGATACGCAGTATTTT	CAGSEDRAVTTDTQYF
TRBD2	TRBJ2-5	few	TRBV19	TGTGCCAGTAGTCGACAACACGGGACTAGCGGGAAAGAGACCCAGTACTTC	CASSRQHGTSGKETQYF
-	TRBJ2-5	-	TRBV5-4	TGTGCCAGCAGCCCGTCGAATGATTACTTAGAGACCCAGTACTTC	CASSPSNDYLETQYF
TRBD2	TRBJ2-2	-	TRBV9	TGTGCCAGCAGCGCGACTAGCGGGGCGAACACCGGGGAGCTGTTTTTT	CASSATSGANTGELFF
TRBD2	TRBJ2-1	-	TRBV10-3	TGTGCCATCAAGGGTACTAGCGGGACACAATACAATGAGCAGTTCTTC	CAIKGTSGTQYNEQFF
-	TRBJ2-2	-	TRBV30	TGTGCCTGGAGTGGGGGGGACTACACCGGGGAGCTGTTTTTT	CAWSGGDYTGELFF
TRBD2	TRBJ2-3	-	TRBV5-1	TGCGCCAGCAGCTTGGGGAGCGGGAGCCCCACAGATACGCAGTATTTT	CASSLGSGSPTDTQYF
TRBD2	TRBJ2-3	-	TRBV7-8	TGTGCCAGCAGCCCTATAGCGGGAGGGGGCACAGATACGCAGTATTTT	CASSPIAGGGTDTQYF
-	TRBJ1-5	-	TRBV18	TGTGCCAGCCCACCACTCCCCAGTAATCAGCCCCAGCATTTT	CASPPLPSNQPQHF
TRBD1	TRBJ1-5	once	TRBV7-9	TGTGCCAGCAGCTTAGGGACAGGGGCGGGTCAGCCCCAGCATTTT	CASSLGTGAGQPQHF
TRBD1	TRBJ1-3	-	TRBV9	TGTGCCAGCAGCAGACAGGGCCCTGGAAACACCATATATTTT	CASSRQGPGNTIYF
TRBD1	TRBJ2-7	-	TRBV10-1	TGCGCCAGCAGCTTTACCGGGACAGGGGTCCACGAGCAGTACTTC	CASSFTGTGVHEQYF
TRBD2	TRBJ2-1	-	TRBV7-9	TGTGCCAGCAGTTTTTACCGGGCTAGCGGGGCCGGGGATGAGCAGTTCTTC	CASSFYRASGAGDEQFF
-	TRBJ1-1	few	TRBV29-1	TGCAGCGGTAGAAAACAGGAGAACACTGAAGCTTTCTTT	CSGRKQENTEAFF
TRBD1	TRBJ2-7	-	TRBV29-1	TGCAGCGTTGAGGGGGACAGGGGGCACGAGCAGTACTTC	CSVEGDRGHEQYF
-	TRBJ1-5	-	TRBV28	TGTGCCAGCAGTGTTAATAGCAATCAGCCCCAGCATTTT	CASSVNSNQPQHF
TRBD2	TRBJ2-3	-	TRBV7-3	TGTGCCAGCAGTCCCGGGACTAGCGCAGATACGCAGTATTTT	CASSPGTSADTQYF
-	TRBJ1-1	once	TRBV2	TGTGCCAGCAGTGAACCAGGGCGGACTGAAGCTTTCTTT	CASSEPGRTEAFF
TRBD2	TRBJ2-2	few	TRBV10-2	TGCGCCAGCAAGAAGCGGGAGGGGAACACCGGGGAGCTGTTTTTT	CASKKREGNTGELFF
TRBD1	TRBJ1-5	-	TRBV30	TGTGCCTGGGGGACAGGGGCGAATCAGCCCCAGCATTTT	CAWGTGANQPQHF
-	TRBJ1-1	-	TRBV6-6	TGTGCCAGCAGTTACTCGAGCTACACTGAAGCTTTCTTT	CASSYSSYTEAFF
TRBD2	TRBJ2-2	few	TRBV29-1	TGCAGCGCCCAAGGGGGACTAGCGGCGAACACCGGGGAGCTGTTTTTT	CSAQGGLAANTGELFF
-	TRBJ2-2	-	TRBV15	TGTGCCACCAGCAGAGATCACCCACTCCCCGGGGAGCTGTTTTTT	CATSRDHPLPGELFF
-	TRBJ2-7	few	TRBV30	TGTGCCTGGAAGGCCAGGGCTACCAACGAGCAGTACTTC	CAWKARATNEQYF
-	TRBJ1-2	few	TRBV7-8	TGTGCCAGCAGCTTAGGCGGCAGTGCCTATGGCTACACCTTC	CASSLGGSAYGYTF
-	TRBJ1-1	-	TRBV29-1	TGCAGCGCCGAGGTCAGGGGAGGGGTTGAAGCTTTCTTT	CSAEVRGGVEAFF
-	TRBJ2-7	-	TRBV5-4	TGTGCCAGCAGCTTGCCGGGACATAACTACGAGCAGTACTTC	CASSLPGHNYEQYF
TRBD1	TRBJ2-5	few	TRBV5-8	TGTGCCAGCAGCTTGGTCAGGGGGATACAAGAGACCCAGTACTTC	CASSLVRGIQETQYF
-	TRBJ1-2	-	TRBV19	TGTGCCAGTAGTGTCATCGACAGGACTAACTATGGCTACACCTTC	CASSVIDRTNYGYTF
-	TRBJ1-2	-	TRBV5-4	TGTGCCAGCAGCTTGGGACAGGAGTACTCCTATGGCTACACCTTC	CASSLGQEYSYGYTF
TRBD1	TRBJ1-4	once	TRBV6-5	TGTGCCAGCAGCGACAGGGTAAATGAAAAACTGTTTTTT	CASSDRVNEKLFF
TRBD2	TRBJ2-1	-	TRBV7-6	TGTGCCAGCAGCTTCGGCGGGAGGGCCACTGAGCAGTTCTTC	CASSFGGRATEQFF
TRBD2	TRBJ2-7	-	TRBV19	TGTGCCAGTAGTTCCTTAGCGGGGCTCTCCTACGAGCAGTACTTC	CASSSLAGLSYEQYF
TRBD2	TRBJ2-1	-	TRBV19	TGTGCCAGTAGCCCGGGACTAGTCAATCACAATGAGCAGTTCTTC	CASSPGLVNHNEQFF
TRBD2	TRBJ2-2	-	TRBV10-1	TGCGCCAGCAGTGTTGGACTAGCGGGAGGGTATGACACCGGGGAGCTGTTTTTT	CASSVGLAGGYDTGELFF
-	TRBJ2-1	-	TRBV12-2	TGTGCAAGTCGCCCCCCGACTAGCAACAACAATGAGCAGTTCTTC	CASRPPTSNNNEQFF
TRBD1	TRBJ1-1	-	TRBV18	TGTGCCAGCTCACCGACAAAACAGGGGTCCACTGAAGCTTTCTTT	CASSPTKQGSTEAFF
TRBD2	TRBJ2-3	-	TRBV7-9	TGTGCCAGCAGCTTAAGCGGGAGGGGAGATACGCAGTATTTT	CASSLSGRGDTQYF
-	TRBJ2-2	-	TRBV28	TGTGCCGGCGAGACAAGGAACACCGGGGAGCTGTTTTTT	CAGETRNTGELFF